The next 10 T cell receptor beta chains were all read from a single sample in a study of OX40 agonist ivuxolimab in advanced cancers. Here immunoSEQ multiplex PCR was the method, and the copy in TCRdb shows in-frame clones only, minus some. This table holds more than 85,000 clones, roughly 90% found once. The sample consisted of CD4+ or CD8+ T cells sorted from blood, taken in a trial of the OX40 agonist ivuxolimab. The receptors derive from an adult with an advanced solid tumor such as melanoma, head and neck, liver or kidney cancer.

The J gene is TRBJ1-4, the V gene TRBV5-1; D uncertain. Trimming took off 0 bases at V and 4 bases at J, with 4 bases between the two ends. Germline V gene sequence: CDR1 SGHRS, CDR2 YFSETQ. The length of the CDR3 is 13 residues. CDR3 sequence: CASSLGSNEKLFF. The CDR3 bases are TGCGCCAGCAGCTTGGGCAGTAATGAAAAACTGTTTTTT.

The V and J genes are TRBV29-1 and TRBJ2-1; 7 bases match TRBD1. Germline loops: CDR1 SQVTM, CDR2 ANQGSEA. The CDR3 covers 18 residues. The junction had 20 bases not matched to a gene; V was cut back by 6 bases and J by 3 bases. CDR3 coding DNA: TGCAGCGTCACCGGGACAGATTATTTTTTGCCCCACTACAATGAGCAGTTCTTC. Protein product: CSVTGTDYFLPHYNEQFF.

The genes are TRBV9 and TRBJ1-1; 7 nucleotides align to TRBD1. The CDR3 spans 14 residues. Germline V gene data show CDR1 as SGDLS and CDR2 as YYNGEE. V shed 0 bases and J 4 bases; nucleotides not matched to a gene: 3. CDR3 sequence: CASSVDAGGTEAFF. The DNA of the CDR3 is TGTGCCAGCAGCGTAGATGCAGGGGGCACTGAAGCTTTCTTT.

The chain couples TRBV11-1 to TRBJ2-7, with D maybe TRBD1 (5 bases). V shed 1 base and J shed 2 bases, with 12 bases lying between them. Germline values: CDR1 SGHAT, CDR2 FQDESV (reference sequence). CDR3 length equals 15 residues. This chain's CDR3 is CASSLEGARPYEQYF. CDR3 sequence (DNA): TGTGCCAGCAGCTTAGAAGGGGCCAGACCCTACGAGCAGTACTTC.

This chain joins TRBV28 and TRBJ2-5; D tentatively reads TRBD1 or TRBD2 (6 bases each). The CDR3 is made up of 13 amino acids. Looked up from germline, CDR1 is MDHEN and CDR2 is SYDVKM. The V and J ends lost 5 bases and 11 bases respectively, with 18 bases between them. CDR3 in DNA: TGTGCCAGCAGTCTAGTTCAAAGGGGGGAGCAGTACTTC. Its protein is CASSLVQRGEQYF.

The chain uses TRBV7-2 and TRBJ2-3; D might be TRBD1 (6 bases). The V end was cut by 4 bases, the J end by 2 bases, with 13 bases between. From germline, CDR1 is SGHTA and CDR2 FQGNSA. This CDR3 has 15 amino acids. The CDR3 is CASSSFDRPTDTQYF. CDR3 sequence (DNA): TGTGCCAGCAGCTCGTTTGACAGGCCCACAGATACGCAGTATTTT.

In its sample, this clone was seen a few times. The chain couples TRBV7-2 to TRBJ1-5; perhaps TRBD1 as D (5 bases). The CDR3 extends over 15 amino acids. CDR1 is SGHTA, CDR2 FQGNSA, per germline. V lost 4 bases, J lost 5 bases, and 15 bases lay in between. The CDR3 loop is CASSSGRARDQPQHF. CDR3 DNA: TGTGCCAGCAGCTCGGGACGGGCTCGGGATCAGCCCCAGCATTTT.

This CDR3 is CASSTGTGNNEQFF. CDR3 sequence (DNA): TGTGCCAGCAGTACCGGGACAGGGAACAATGAGCAGTTCTTC. The genes are TRBV25-1 and TRBJ2-1; 9 nucleotides align to TRBD1. This CDR3 spans 14 amino acids. Losses at the gene ends were 5 bases for V and 5 bases for J; bases not matched to a gene: 4. CDR1 MGHDK and CDR2 SYGVNS come from the germline V gene.

This rearrangement joins TRBV28 to TRBJ1-4; D might be TRBD1 (5 bases). The CDR3 is 15 amino acids. Germline CDR1 MDHEN, CDR2 SYDVKM. V was trimmed by 7 bases and J by 0 bases, leaving 12 bases between them. The CDR3 DNA sequence: TGTGCCAGCACCTCAGGGTCGGCAACTAATGAAAAACTGTTTTTT. It encodes CASTSGSATNEKLFF.

The rearrangement joins TRBV9 to TRBJ2-2, with TRBD2 identical over 10 bases. The CDR3 is made up of 15 amino acids. The J segment lost 1 base and the V segment lost 3 bases, leaving 0 bases of the junction unmatched. Germline CDR1 SGDLS, CDR2 YYNGEE. In DNA form, the CDR3 reads TGTGCCAGCAGCGCTAGCGGGGGGAACACCGGGGAGCTGTTTTTT. Encoded protein: CASSASGGNTGELFF.